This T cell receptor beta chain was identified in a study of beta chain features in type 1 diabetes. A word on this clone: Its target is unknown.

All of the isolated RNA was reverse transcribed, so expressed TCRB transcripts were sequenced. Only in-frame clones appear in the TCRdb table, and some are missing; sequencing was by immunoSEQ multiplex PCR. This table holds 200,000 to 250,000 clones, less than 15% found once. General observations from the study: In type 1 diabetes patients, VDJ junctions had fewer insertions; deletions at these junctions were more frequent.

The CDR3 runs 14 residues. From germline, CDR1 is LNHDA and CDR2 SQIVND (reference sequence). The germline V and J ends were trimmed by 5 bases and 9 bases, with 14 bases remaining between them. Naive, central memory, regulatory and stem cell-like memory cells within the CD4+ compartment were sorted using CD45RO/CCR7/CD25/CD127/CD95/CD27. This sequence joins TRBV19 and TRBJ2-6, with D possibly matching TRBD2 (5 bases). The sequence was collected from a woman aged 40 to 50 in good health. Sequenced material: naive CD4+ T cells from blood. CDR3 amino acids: CASSWWERVNVLTF. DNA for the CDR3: TGTGCCAGTAGTTGGTGGGAGAGGGTCAACGTCCTGACTTTC.